This T cell receptor (beta chain) came from a study of CD8+CD57+ T cells in acquired aplastic anemia. This clonotype was seen at least ten times. This CDR3 spans 15 amino acids. Looked up from germline, CDR1 is SGHRS and CDR2 is YFSETQ. V lost 4 bases and J lost 2, with 13 bases in between. Profiling that covered TCR beta VDJ and CDR3 relied on genomic DNA as its template. TCRdb analysed the reads with MiXCR anew, one entry per CDR3 protein. Of a few hundred thousand distinct CDR3 sequences in the sample, under 50% were seen once. Patients included in sequencing had previously demonstrated CD8+CD57+ cell expansion by flow cytometry. No therapy was given to patients before blood sampling.

Sequencing input: sorted CD4+, CD8+, or CD8+CD57+ T cells (not recorded which) from PBMCs. The chain joins TRBV5-1 to TRBJ2-1, with D hard to call. This clonotype was sampled from a human donor with aplastic anemia. The CDR3 reads CASSASGFPYNEQFF. The CDR3 bases are TGCGCCAGCAGCGCCTCGGGTTTCCCCTACAATGAGCAGTTCTTC. Variable domain in full (rest from reference TRBV5-1 and TRBJ2-1): KAGVTQTPRYLIKTRGQQVTLSCSPISGHRSVSWYQQTPGQGLQFLFEYFSETQRNKGNFPGRFSGRQFSNSRSEMNVSTLELGDSALYLCASSASGFPYNEQFFGPGTRLTVL.